This T cell receptor (beta chain) was documented in a study of T cell changes during pregnancy in multiple sclerosis. Some clones are missing from TCRdb's copy, which holds only in-frame ones; the method was immunoSEQ multiplex PCR. The table shows tens of thousands of clones, with 90% to 95% occurring only once. The CDR3 has 15 residues. Trimming cost V 10 bases and J 1 base, with 18 bases left between them. Germline V CDR1 and CDR2: LNHDA, SQIVND (reference sequence). The sequencing here drew on peripheral blood, taken after pregnancy. J is TRBJ2-3 and V is TRBV19; possible D gene TRBD2, 5 bases. The TCR comes from a female donor with multiple sclerosis, enrolled in a pregnancy study. The chain's CDR3 is CATHGGRAGTDTQYF. The CDR3 nucleotides are TGTGCCACCCACGGCGGGCGGGCTGGCACAGATACGCAGTATTTT. The full variable domain, completed using reference TRBV19 and TRBJ2-3, is DGGITQSPKYLFRKEGQNVTLSCEQNLNHDAMYWYRQDPGQGLRLIYYSQIVNDFQKGDIAEGYSVSREKKESFPLTVTSAQKNPTAFYLCATHGGRAGTDTQYFGPGTRLTVL.